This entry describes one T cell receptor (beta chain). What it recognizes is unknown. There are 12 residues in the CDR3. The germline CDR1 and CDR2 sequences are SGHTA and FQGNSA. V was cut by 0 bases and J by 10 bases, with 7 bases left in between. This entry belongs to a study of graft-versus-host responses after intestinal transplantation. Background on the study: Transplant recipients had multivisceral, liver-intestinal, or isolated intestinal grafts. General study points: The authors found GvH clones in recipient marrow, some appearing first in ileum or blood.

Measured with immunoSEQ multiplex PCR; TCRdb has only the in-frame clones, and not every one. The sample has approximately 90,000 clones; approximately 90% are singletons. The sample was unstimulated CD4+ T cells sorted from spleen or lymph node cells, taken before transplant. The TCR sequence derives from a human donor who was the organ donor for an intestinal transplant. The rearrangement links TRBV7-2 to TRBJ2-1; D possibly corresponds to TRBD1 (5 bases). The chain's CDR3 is CASSLAGREQFF. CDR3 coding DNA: TGTGCCAGCAGCTTAGCGGGGCGGGAGCAGTTCTTC.